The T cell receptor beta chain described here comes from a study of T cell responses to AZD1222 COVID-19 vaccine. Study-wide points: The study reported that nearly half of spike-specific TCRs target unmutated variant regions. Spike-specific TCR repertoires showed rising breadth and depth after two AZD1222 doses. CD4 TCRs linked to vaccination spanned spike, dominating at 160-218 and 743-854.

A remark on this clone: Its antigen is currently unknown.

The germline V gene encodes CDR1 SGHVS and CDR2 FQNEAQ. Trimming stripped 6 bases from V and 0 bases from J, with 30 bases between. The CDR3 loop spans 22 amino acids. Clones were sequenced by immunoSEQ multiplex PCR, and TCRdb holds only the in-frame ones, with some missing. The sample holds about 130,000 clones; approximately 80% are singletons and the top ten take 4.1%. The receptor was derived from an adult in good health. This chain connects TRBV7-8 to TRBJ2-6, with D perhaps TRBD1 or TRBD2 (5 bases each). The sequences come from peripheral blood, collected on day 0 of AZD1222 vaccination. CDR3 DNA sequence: TGTGCCAGCAGTCCCCGTACGTCGATTAGGGGACGCGCCTTCTCTGGGGCCAACGTCCTGACTTTC. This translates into CASSPRTSIRGRAFSGANVLTF.